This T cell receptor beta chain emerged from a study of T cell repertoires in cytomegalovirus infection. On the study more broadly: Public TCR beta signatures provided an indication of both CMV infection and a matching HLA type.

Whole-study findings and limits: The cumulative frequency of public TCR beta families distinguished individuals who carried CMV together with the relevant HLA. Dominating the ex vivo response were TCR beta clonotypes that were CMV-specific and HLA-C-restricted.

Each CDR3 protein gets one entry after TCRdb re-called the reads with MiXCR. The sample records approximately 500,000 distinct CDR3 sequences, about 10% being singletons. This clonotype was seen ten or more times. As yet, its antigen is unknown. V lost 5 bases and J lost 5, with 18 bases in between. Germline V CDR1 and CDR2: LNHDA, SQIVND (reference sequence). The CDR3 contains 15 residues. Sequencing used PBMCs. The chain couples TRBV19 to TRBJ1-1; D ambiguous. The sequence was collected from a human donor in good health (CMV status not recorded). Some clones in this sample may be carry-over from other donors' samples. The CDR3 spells CASSPHDMGYTEAFF. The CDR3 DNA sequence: TGTGCCAGTAGTCCCCACGACATGGGTTATACTGAAGCTTTCTTT.